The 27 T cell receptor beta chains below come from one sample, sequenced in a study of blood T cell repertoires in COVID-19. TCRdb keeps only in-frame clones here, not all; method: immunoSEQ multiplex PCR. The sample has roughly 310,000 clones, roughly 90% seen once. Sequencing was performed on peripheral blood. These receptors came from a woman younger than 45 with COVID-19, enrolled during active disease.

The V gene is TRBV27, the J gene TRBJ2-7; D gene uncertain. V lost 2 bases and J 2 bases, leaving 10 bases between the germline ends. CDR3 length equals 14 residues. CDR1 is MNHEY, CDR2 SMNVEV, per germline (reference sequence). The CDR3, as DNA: TGTGCCAGCAGTTTAACCAGGAACCCCTACGAGCAGTACTTC. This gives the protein CASSLTRNPYEQYF.

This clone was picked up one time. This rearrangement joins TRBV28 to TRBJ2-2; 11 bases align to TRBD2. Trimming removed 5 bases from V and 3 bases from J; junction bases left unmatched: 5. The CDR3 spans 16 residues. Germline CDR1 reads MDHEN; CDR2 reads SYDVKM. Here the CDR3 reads CASSLLAGDHTGELFF. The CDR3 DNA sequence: TGTGCCAGCAGTCTACTAGCGGGAGACCACACCGGGGAGCTGTTTTTT.

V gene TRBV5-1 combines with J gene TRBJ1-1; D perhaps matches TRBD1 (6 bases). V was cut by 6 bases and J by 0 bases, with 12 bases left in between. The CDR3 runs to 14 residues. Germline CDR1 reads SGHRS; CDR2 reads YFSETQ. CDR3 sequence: CASTPGGLNTEAFF. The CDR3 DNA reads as TGCGCCAGCACCCCGGGGGGGCTGAACACTGAAGCTTTCTTT.

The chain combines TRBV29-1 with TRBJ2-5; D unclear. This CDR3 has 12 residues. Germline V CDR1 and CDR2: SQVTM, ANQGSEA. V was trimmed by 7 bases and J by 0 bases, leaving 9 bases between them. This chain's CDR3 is CSGRAYQETQYF. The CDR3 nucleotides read TGCAGCGGAAGAGCCTACCAAGAGACCCAGTACTTC. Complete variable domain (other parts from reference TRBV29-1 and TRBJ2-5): SAVISQKPSRDICQRGTSLTIQCQVDSQVTMMFWYRQQPGQSLTLIATANQGSEATYESGFVIDKFPISRPNLTFSTLTVSNMSPEDSSIYLCSGRAYQETQYFGPGTRLLVL.

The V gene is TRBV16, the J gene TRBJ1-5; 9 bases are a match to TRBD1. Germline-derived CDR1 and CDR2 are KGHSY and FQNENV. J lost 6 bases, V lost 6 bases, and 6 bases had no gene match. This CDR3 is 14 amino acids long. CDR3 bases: TGTGCCAGCAGTCAGGACAGGGGCGGTCAGCCCCAGCATTTT. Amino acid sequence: CASSQDRGGQPQHF.

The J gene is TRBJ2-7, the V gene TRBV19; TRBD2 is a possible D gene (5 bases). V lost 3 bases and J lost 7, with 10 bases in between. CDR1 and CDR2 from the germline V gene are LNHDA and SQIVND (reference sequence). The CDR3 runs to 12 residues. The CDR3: CASSIPTGEQYF. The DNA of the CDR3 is TGTGCCAGTAGTATCCCGACGGGGGAGCAGTACTTC. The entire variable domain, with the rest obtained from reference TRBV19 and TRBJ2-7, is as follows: DGGITQSPKYLFRKEGQNVTLSCEQNLNHDAMYWYRQDPGQGLRLIYYSQIVNDFQKGDIAEGYSVSREKKESFPLTVTSAQKNPTAFYLCASSIPTGEQYFGPGTRLTVT.

The CDR3 sequence is CASSEVSAGQGYTEAFF. The CDR3, as DNA: TGTGCCAGCAGTGAAGTCAGCGCGGGACAGGGATACACTGAAGCTTTCTTT. This rearrangement joins TRBV2 to TRBJ1-1, with 9 nucleotides matching TRBD1. J lost 3 bases, V lost 1 base, and 9 bases had no gene match. From germline, CDR1 is SNHLY and CDR2 FYNNEI. The CDR3 runs 17 residues.

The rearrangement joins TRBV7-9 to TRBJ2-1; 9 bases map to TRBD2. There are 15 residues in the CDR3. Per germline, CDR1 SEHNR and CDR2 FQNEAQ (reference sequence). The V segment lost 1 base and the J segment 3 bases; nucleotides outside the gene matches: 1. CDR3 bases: TGTGCCAGCAGCTTAGGTAGCGGGAGCTACAATGAGCAGTTCTTC. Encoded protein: CASSLGSGSYNEQFF.

The CDR3 DNA reads TGTGCCATCAGTGATTGGGCCGCGACCGGGGAGCTGTTTTTT. Residues: CAISDWAATGELFF. The V and J genes are TRBV10-3 and TRBJ2-2; D ambiguous. Per the germline V gene, CDR1 is ENHRY and CDR2 is SYGVKD. Trimming left V 3 bases short and J 5 bases short, with 10 bases between. This CDR3 region has 14 residues.

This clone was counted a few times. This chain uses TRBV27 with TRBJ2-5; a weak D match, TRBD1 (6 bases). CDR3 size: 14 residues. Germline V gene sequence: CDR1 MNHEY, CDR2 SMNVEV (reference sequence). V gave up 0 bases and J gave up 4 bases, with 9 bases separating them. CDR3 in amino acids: CASSLSTGRETQYF. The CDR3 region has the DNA TGTGCCAGCAGTTTATCAACAGGGCGAGAGACCCAGTACTTC.

The CDR3 bases are TGTGCCAGCAGCTTGGGACTAGCGGGAGTAACGACCTACAATGAGCAGTTCTTC. It encodes CASSLGLAGVTTYNEQFF. This chain connects TRBV5-4 to TRBJ2-1; 12 bases are a match to TRBD2. Germline V CDR1 and CDR2: SGHNT, YYREEE (reference sequence). V shed 0 bases and J 2 bases; nucleotides not matched to a gene: 6. CDR3 length: 18 amino acids.

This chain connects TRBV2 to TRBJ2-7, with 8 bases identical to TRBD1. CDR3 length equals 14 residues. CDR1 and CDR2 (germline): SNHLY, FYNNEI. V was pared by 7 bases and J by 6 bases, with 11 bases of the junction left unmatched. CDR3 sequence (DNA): TGTGCCAGCACCACCAGGGGGCGCCGCTCCGAGCAGTACTTC. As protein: CASTTRGRRSEQYF.

CDR3 nucleotides: TGTGCCAGCAGTTACTCTTCGGGACTAACCAATGAGCAGTTCTTC. This gives the protein CASSYSSGLTNEQFF. J is TRBJ2-1 and V is TRBV6-5; 7 nucleotides line up with TRBD2. With 0 bases clipped from V and 6 bases from J, the junction kept 5 bases outside the gene matches. The germline gives CDR1 MNHEY, CDR2 SVGAGI. The length of the CDR3 is 15 residues.

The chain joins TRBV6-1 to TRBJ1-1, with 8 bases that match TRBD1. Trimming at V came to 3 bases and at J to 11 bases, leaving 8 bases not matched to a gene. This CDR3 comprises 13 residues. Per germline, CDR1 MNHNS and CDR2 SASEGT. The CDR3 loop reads CASSEQGAGGAFF. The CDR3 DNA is TGTGCCAGCAGTGAGCAGGGGGCCGGGGGGGCTTTCTTT.

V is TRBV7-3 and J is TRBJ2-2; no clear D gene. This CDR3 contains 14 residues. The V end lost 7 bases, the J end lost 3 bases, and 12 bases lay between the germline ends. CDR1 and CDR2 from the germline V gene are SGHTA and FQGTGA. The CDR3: CASTFTPDTGELFF. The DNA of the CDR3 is TGTGCCAGCACCTTTACTCCGGACACCGGGGAGCTGTTTTTT.

The CDR3 here is CASKTSGTDTQYF. The CDR3 nucleotides read TGTGCCAGCAAGACTAGCGGCACAGATACGCAGTATTTT. The J gene is TRBJ2-3, the V gene TRBV7-8; 8 positions agree with TRBD2. Trimming took 7 bases from V and 1 from J; bases not matched to a gene: 1. The CDR3 runs to 13 residues. CDR1 is SGHVS, CDR2 FQNEAQ, per germline.

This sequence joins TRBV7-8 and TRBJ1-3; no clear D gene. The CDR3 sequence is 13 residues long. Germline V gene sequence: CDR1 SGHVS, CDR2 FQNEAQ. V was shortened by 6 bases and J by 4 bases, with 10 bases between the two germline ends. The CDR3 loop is CASRETSGNTIYF. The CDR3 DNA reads TGTGCCAGCAGGGAGACTTCAGGAAACACCATATATTTT.

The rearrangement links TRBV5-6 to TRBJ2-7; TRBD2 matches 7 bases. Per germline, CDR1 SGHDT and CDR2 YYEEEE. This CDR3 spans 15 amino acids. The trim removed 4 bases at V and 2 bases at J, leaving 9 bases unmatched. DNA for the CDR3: TGTGCCAGCAGCGTGGGAGGGCGGGAGACCTACGAGCAGTACTTC. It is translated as CASSVGGRETYEQYF.

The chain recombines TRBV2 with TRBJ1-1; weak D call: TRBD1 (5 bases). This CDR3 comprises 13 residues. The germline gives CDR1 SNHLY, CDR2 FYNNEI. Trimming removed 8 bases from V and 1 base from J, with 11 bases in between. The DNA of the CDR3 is TGTGCCAGCGTCGGACATAAGAACACTGAAGCTTTCTTT. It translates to CASVGHKNTEAFF.

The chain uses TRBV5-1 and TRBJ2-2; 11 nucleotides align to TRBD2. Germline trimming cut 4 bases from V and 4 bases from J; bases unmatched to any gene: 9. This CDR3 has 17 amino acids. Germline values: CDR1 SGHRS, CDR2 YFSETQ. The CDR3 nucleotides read TGCGCCAGCAGCGGGATGGGACTAGCGGAGCTCACCGGGGAGCTGTTTTTT. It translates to CASSGMGLAELTGELFF.

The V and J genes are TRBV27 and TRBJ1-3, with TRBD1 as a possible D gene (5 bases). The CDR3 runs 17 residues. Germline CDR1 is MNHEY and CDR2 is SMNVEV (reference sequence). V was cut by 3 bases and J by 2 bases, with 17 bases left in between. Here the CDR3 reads CASSLYGQGFAGNTIYF. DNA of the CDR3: TGTGCCAGCAGTTTGTATGGGCAGGGCTTCGCTGGAAACACCATATATTTT.

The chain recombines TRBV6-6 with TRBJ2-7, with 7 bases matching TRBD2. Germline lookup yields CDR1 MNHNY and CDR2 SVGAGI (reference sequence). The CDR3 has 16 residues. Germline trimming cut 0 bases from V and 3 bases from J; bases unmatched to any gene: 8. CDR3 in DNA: TGTGCCAGCAGTTACTCGGGCAGTTGGGACTACTACGAGCAGTACTTC. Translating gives CASSYSGSWDYYEQYF.

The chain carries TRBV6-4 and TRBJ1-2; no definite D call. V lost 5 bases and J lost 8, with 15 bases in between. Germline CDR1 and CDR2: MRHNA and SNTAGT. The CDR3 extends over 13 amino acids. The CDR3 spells CASSPEATGGYTF. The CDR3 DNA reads TGTGCCAGCAGTCCAGAGGCCACGGGGGGCTACACCTTC.

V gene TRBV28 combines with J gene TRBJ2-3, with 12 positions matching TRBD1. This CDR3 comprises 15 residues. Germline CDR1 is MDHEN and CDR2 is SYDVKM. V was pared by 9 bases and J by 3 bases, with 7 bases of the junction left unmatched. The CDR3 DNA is TGTGCCAGTCTGGGGACAGGGGGCGGAACAGATACGCAGTATTTT. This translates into CASLGTGGGTDTQYF.

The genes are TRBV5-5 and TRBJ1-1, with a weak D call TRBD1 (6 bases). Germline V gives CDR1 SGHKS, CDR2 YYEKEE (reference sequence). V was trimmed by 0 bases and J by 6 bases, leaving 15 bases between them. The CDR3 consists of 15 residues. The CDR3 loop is CASSLVIGGSAEAFF. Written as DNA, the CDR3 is TGTGCCAGCAGCTTGGTGATTGGGGGCAGCGCTGAAGCTTTCTTT.

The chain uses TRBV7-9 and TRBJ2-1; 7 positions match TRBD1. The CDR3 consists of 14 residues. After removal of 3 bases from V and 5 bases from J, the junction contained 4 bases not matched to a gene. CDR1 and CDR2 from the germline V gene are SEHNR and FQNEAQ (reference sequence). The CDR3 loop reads CASSLGDSDNEQFF. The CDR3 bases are TGTGCCAGCAGCTTGGGGGACAGCGACAATGAGCAGTTCTTC.

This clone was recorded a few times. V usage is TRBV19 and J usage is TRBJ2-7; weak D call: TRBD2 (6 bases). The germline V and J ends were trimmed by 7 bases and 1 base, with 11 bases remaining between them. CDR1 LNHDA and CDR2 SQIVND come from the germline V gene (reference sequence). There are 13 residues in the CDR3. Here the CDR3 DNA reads TGTGCCAGTAAGGAGGGCCCGTCCTACGAGCAGTACTTC. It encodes CASKEGPSYEQYF.